This is a list of T cell receptor beta chains from one sample in a study of cytomegalovirus exposure and HLA in healthy donors. Assay used: immunoSEQ multiplex PCR; TCRdb lists only in-frame clones, some missing. The sample has about 160,000 clones; around 78% are singletons. The sequenced sample consisted of PBMCs. The receptors shown here come from a woman between 50 and 59 years old in good health and CMV-seropositive. The CDR3 runs from the conserved cysteine through the conserved F or W. A D gene is named only where the DNA matches it firmly. The listing skips clone size in some rows; elsewhere it reads once, few, many or a size class.

clone_size: .
v_call: TRBV27
d_call: .
j_call: TRBJ2-1
cdr3_aa: CASSLQGSRQFF
cdr3_nt: TGTGCCAGCAGTTTACAGGGCAGCCGGCAGTTCTTC

clone_size: .
v_call: TRBV9
d_call: .
j_call: TRBJ2-5
cdr3_aa: CASSPSGNRGDQYF
cdr3_nt: TGTGCCAGCAGCCCTTCCGGGAACAGAGGTGACCAGTACTTC

clone_size: .
v_call: TRBV30
d_call: .
j_call: TRBJ1-6
cdr3_aa: CAWSGTNSPLHF
cdr3_nt: TGTGCCTGGAGTGGAACAAATTCACCCCTCCACTTT

clone_size: .
v_call: TRBV5-1
d_call: .
j_call: TRBJ2-7
cdr3_aa: CASSFSGGREQYF
cdr3_nt: TGCGCCAGCAGCTTTTCAGGGGGGCGCGAGCAGTACTTC

clone_size: .
v_call: TRBV5-6
d_call: .
j_call: TRBJ2-7
cdr3_aa: CASSHSYEQYF
cdr3_nt: TGTGCCAGCAGCCACTCCTACGAGCAGTACTTC

clone_size: .
v_call: TRBV7-7
d_call: .
j_call: TRBJ2-3
cdr3_aa: CASSLGYSSTDTQYF
cdr3_nt: TGTGCTAGCAGCTTAGGTTATTCTAGCACAGATACGCAGTATTTT

clone_size: .
v_call: TRBV18
d_call: TRBD1
j_call: TRBJ2-7
cdr3_aa: CASSPTTGTGGDEQYF
cdr3_nt: TGTGCCAGCTCACCAACGACAGGGACAGGGGGCGACGAGCAGTACTTC

clone_size: .
v_call: TRBV5-4
d_call: TRBD2
j_call: TRBJ2-7
cdr3_aa: CASSSSVTSGRPYEQYF
cdr3_nt: TGTGCCAGCAGCTCCTCCGTGACTAGCGGGAGGCCCTACGAGCAGTACTTC

clone_size: .
v_call: TRBV5-4
d_call: TRBD1
j_call: TRBJ1-3
cdr3_aa: CASSNPQGSGNTIYF
cdr3_nt: TGTGCCAGCAGCAACCCACAGGGGTCTGGAAACACCATATATTTT

clone_size: .
v_call: TRBV19
d_call: .
j_call: TRBJ2-6
cdr3_aa: CASTSSGANVLTF
cdr3_nt: TGTGCCAGTACCAGCTCTGGGGCCAACGTCCTGACTTTC

clone_size: .
v_call: TRBV28
d_call: .
j_call: TRBJ1-1
cdr3_aa: CASTQGTEAFF
cdr3_nt: TGTGCCAGCACCCAGGGCACTGAAGCTTTCTTT

clone_size: .
v_call: TRBV4-3
d_call: .
j_call: TRBJ1-1
cdr3_aa: CASSQGQVNTEAFF
cdr3_nt: TGCGCCAGCAGCCAAGGACAAGTGAACACTGAAGCTTTCTTT

clone_size: .
v_call: TRBV5-1
d_call: .
j_call: TRBJ2-7
cdr3_aa: CASSLDSLSGEQYF
cdr3_nt: TGCGCCAGCAGCTTGGATAGTTTATCGGGCGAGCAGTACTTC

clone_size: once
v_call: TRBV7-3
d_call: .
j_call: TRBJ2-1
cdr3_aa: CASSGEGLGDYEQFF
cdr3_nt: TGTGCCAGCAGCGGAGAGGGACTGGGTGATTATGAGCAGTTCTTC

clone_size: .
v_call: TRBV28
d_call: TRBD1
j_call: TRBJ1-2
cdr3_aa: CASSRGQGLTGYTF
cdr3_nt: TGTGCCAGCAGTCGCGGACAGGGTCTAACTGGCTACACCTTC

clone_size: once
v_call: TRBV27
d_call: TRBD1
j_call: TRBJ2-2
cdr3_aa: CASTTGALGNTGELFF
cdr3_nt: TGTGCCAGCACGACAGGGGCGCTCGGGAACACCGGGGAGCTGTTTTTT

clone_size: .
v_call: TRBV28
d_call: .
j_call: TRBJ2-7
cdr3_aa: CASSPLVALHEQYF
cdr3_nt: TGTGCCAGCAGTCCTCTGGTCGCGCTCCACGAGCAGTACTTC

clone_size: .
v_call: TRBV28
d_call: TRBD1
j_call: TRBJ1-2
cdr3_aa: CASSFSGTGNYGYTF
cdr3_nt: TGTGCCAGCAGTTTTTCAGGGACAGGGAACTATGGCTACACCTTC